The T cell receptor beta chain under discussion was sequenced for a study of vaccination and CD4 T cells after COVID-19. The sample's treatment: roughly ten-day PBMC culture with coronavirus spike peptide pools or control peptides (ViraFEST assay). Before the COVID-19 pandemic (2011-2018), CD4+ T cells were obtained from the unexposed donor. This clonotype was observed a single time. What it recognizes is unknown. CDR3 length: 15 amino acids. Per the germline V gene, CDR1 is SGDLS and CDR2 is YYNGEE. J gave up 6 bases and V 0 bases, and 7 bases lay outside the gene matches. Cultured CD4+ T-cell DNA underwent Oncomine TCR Beta short-read sequencing. TCRdb independently ran MiXCR on the PCR reads; one entry per CDR3 protein. The sample consists of several thousand distinct CDR3 sequences, around 50% of them appearing once.

J is TRBJ2-7 and V is TRBV9, with 9 bases that match TRBD1. The receptor comes from a human donor in good health. Sequencing used CD4+ T cells from blood, cultured in vitro. In nucleotides, the CDR3 is TGTGCCAGCAGCGTAGATGACGGGACAGGGTTCGAGCAGTACTTC. Translating gives CASSVDDGTGFEQYF.